This T cell receptor (beta chain) derives from a study of CD8+ T cells in alopecia areata. The wider study: Twice daily, treated patients received 5 to 10 mg of oral tofacitinib. Study-wide results and limits: Possibly because of HLA-related factors, TCR sharing was less clear across patients than in mice.

A FACSAria was used to sort CD4+ and CD8+ T cells. These cells came from PBMCs. In regard to this clone: Its antigen is as yet unknown.

cDNA serving as the sequencing template came from extracted, reverse transcribed RNA. Only in-frame clones appear in the TCRdb table, and some are missing; sequencing was by immunoSEQ multiplex PCR. The table shows some 130,000 clones, with approximately 49% occurring only once. This CDR3 contains 16 residues. The V gene's germline CDR1 is SEHNR and CDR2 FQNEAQ (reference sequence). The V end lost 0 bases, the J end lost 7 bases, and 18 bases lay between the germline ends. This clonotype originated in a human donor with alopecia areata. This sample comprised CD8+ T cells sorted from blood, obtained at week 0. The chain couples TRBV7-9 to TRBJ1-1; D is uncertain. CDR3 nucleotide sequence: TGTGCCAGCAGCTTAGCGCCTGGCGTTTGGGCAAGTGAAGCTTTCTTT. Protein sequence: CASSLAPGVWASEAFF.